Included here is one TCR beta chain sequence, with context. This sample is drawn from a study of blood T cell repertoires in COVID-19. Method: immunoSEQ multiplex PCR; TCRdb's copy keeps in-frame clones and lacks some. This repertoire shows 90,000 or so clones, 70% to 90% found once; its top ten account for about 0.51%. The germline gives CDR1 MNHEY, CDR2 SVGAGI. This CDR3 spans 16 amino acids. V lost 0 bases, J lost 0 bases, and 9 bases lay in between. V gene TRBV6-5 combines with J gene TRBJ1-3; weak D call: TRBD1 (6 bases). Specimen: peripheral blood. This TCR derives from a man aged 60 to 69 with acute or convalescent COVID-19. The CDR3 DNA reads TGTGCCAGCAGTTACTCGAGCAGGGGCTCTGGAAACACCATATATTTT. Translating gives CASSYSSRGSGNTIYF.